The present T cell receptor (beta chain) was sequenced within a study of cytomegalovirus exposure and HLA in healthy donors (dated by TCRdb to 2016 to 2017). Background for the entire study: An earlier analysis of some 550 of the donors reported approximately 300 Gb of sequence data and roughly 110 million unique TCR beta sequences from some 180 million T cells. About five DR-DQ haplotypes were handled as single units for association and clustering because linkage in the cohort was strong. To predict cytomegalovirus infection status, the study brought together high-throughput TCR immunosequencing, statistical association of individual TCRs with disease status, and machine learning. All discovery cohort repertoires had been generated using a single sequencing platform. HLA typing included class I and class II loci at four-digit resolution. Typing coverage differed by locus: A, B, C, DRB1 and DQB1 were typed in roughly 620-640 donors, DQA1 in 522, DPA1 in nearly 610, and DPB1 in 400 to 490. The study profiled the T cell repertoires of hundreds of subjects by immunosequencing and related them to cytomegalovirus serostatus. Among the roughly 400 genotyped donors, more than 70% belonged to the genetic ancestry cluster associated with self-reported Caucasian donors. An early release that covered about 600 HLA-typed donors contained 300 to 350 gigabases of sequencing data and 80 million or so unique TCR sequences. An earlier analysis of several hundred of the donors used high-throughput TCR beta sequencing to judge whether each TCR beta V gene segment behaved as functional or pseudogenic. Across approximately 400 genotyped donors of the cohort, an average of about 250,000 unique TCR beta nucleotide sequences per donor were sequenced, and roughly 17% of those sequences were non-productive. Rather than drawing on any new phenotypic data, the later analysis identified candidate immune exposures from TCR beta sequences and the way those sequences occurred across donors. Donor age, sex, ethnicity and CMV serostatus were compiled alongside the repertoire data. In addition to the first cohort of several hundred subjects, a separate validation cohort of 130 or so different subjects was used. The study aimed to test whether signatures of past pathogen exposure could be identified by cataloging public T cell receptors. A later analysis re-examined previously published TCR beta repertoires from 500 to 700 donors and added high-resolution HLA genotyping to investigate patterns of TCR occurrence. Genome-wide SNP genotypes for about three fifths of the 666 donors were used in a later genetic analysis, which treated that subset as a discovery cohort.

General study outcomes and caveats: A later analysis reported that several top co-occurrence clusters appeared linked to parvovirus B19, influenza, CMV and Epstein-Barr virus. Presence/absence analyses assumed roughly uniform sequencing depth across donors, an assumption that may not hold. CMV serostatus was the only immune exposure information available for the cohort. A further reported finding was that TCR beta sequences accurately predicted the HLA-A and HLA-B alleles for most subjects in the first cohort. V-gene and J-gene trimming of TCR beta chains was associated with a missense DCLRE1C variant in a later genetic analysis, and the association was replicated in an independent cohort. The classifier was reported to diagnose cytomegalovirus status with high specificity and sensitivity in both the original and validation cohorts. The authors suggested that the approach could potentially be extended to other disease states and immunological phenotypes. A few of the identified cytomegalovirus-associated TCR beta chains were confirmed in vitro to be specific for cytomegalovirus antigens. Compared with equally common non-associated chains, HLA-associated TCR beta chains in a later analysis were more clonally expanded and had lower generation probabilities. A later analysis associated about 17,000 TCR beta sequences with specific HLA alleles at a false discovery rate of 0.05. In an earlier analysis of around 600 of the donors, most TCR beta V segments were observed in productive rearrangements about 90% or about 30% of the time, broadly matching IMGT annotations. Some IMGT-functional V segments, including TRBV6-2 and TRBV6-3, could not be distinguished by the 87-base-pair reads and were therefore excluded. Most TCR sequences were seen in very few donors, while some public TCRs were found in many individuals. A later analysis found that most CMV-associated TCR beta chains appeared HLA-restricted, with HLA associations seemingly driven largely by CMV exposure. Because some donors lacked HLA typing at each locus, the association tests relied only on the typed subset. Correlated functional status among segregating V segments might reflect linkage disequilibrium, but an unknown experimental factor could not be ruled out. This cohort had only TCR beta chains sequenced, and the lack of alpha or paired-chain data limited which features could be detected. When HLA alleles, especially DR and DQ, strongly co-occurred, TCR associations were difficult to assign to individual alleles. In a later analysis, the rate of TCR association differed among HLA loci, with DRB1 alleles having the most associated TCRs and HLA-C alleles having the fewest. Because counts were too low, approximately 15 rarely observed V segments, including chromosome 9 orphons, were excluded from the earlier analysis of some 540 of the donors. According to a later genetic analysis, donors in an Asian-associated ancestry cluster had fewer N-insertions in productive TCRs than the approximately 670-donor mean. The study listed approximately 150 TCR beta chains as associated with cytomegalovirus. A cluster of highly shared sequence variants was judged likely to represent a technical artifact of the sequencing pipeline.

With regard to this clone: Its specific antigen is unknown. It has no much larger one-base neighbor in the sample; base qualities were not kept.

Library creation used the immunoSEQ multiplex PCR assay. For the multiplex PCR, a mixture combining 60 forward primers for TCR Vbeta segments and 13 reverse primers for TCR Jbeta segments was used. The CDR3 region of rearranged TCR beta genes was amplified from genomic DNA with a multiplex PCR assay. On the Illumina HiSeq System, the amplified TCR beta libraries were sequenced as 87-base-pair reads. Per the original workflow: A later analysis counted approximately 84 million unique TCR beta chains across the 666 repertoires, and roughly 9.9 million of these chains were shared by at least two donors. Raw reads were error-corrected and collapsed into unique sequences by a nearest-neighbor algorithm in which closely related sequences were merged to remove PCR and sequencing errors. V, D and J gene segments were assigned by aligning CDR3 sequences to IMGT reference sequences. For a sequence to be retained, at least a six-nucleotide match to both a V gene segment and a J gene segment was required. Rearrangements were classified as productive when the CDR3 lacked stop codons and remained in frame with V and J, and all other rearrangements were classified as non-productive. Following IMGT convention, CDR3 was defined as the stretch from the second conserved V-encoded cysteine up to the conserved J-encoded phenylalanine. The earlier analysis of 587 of the donors excluded sequences that lacked an unambiguous match to a single V gene segment. In an earlier analysis of approximately 610 of the donors, V segments were called functional above 56.7% productive rearrangements and were called segregating when the between-donor standard deviation exceeded 5%. A statistical classification framework was built to diagnose cytomegalovirus status from the catalog of TCR beta chain sequences. V and J gene assignment, in a later analysis, came from comparing TCR nucleotide sequences with IMGT/GENE-DB human TR gene sequences. In a later analysis, CDR3 sequences and most-parsimonious VDJ recombination scenarios were assigned using the TCRdist pipeline. In a later analysis, every TCR beta chain was defined by the combination of its CDR3 amino acid sequence and its V-gene family, and reads without a unique V-gene family were dropped. In a later analysis, a few hundred highly shared, low-generation-probability nucleotide sequences were removed to address suspected cross-contamination and a sequencing artifact. In a later analysis, a clonal expansion index was calculated for each public chain from normalized within-repertoire ranks of inferred template counts. In a later analysis, generation probabilities were computed using a VDJ recombination model fitted to out-of-frame rearrangements, and the results were checked against IGoR. In a later analysis, hypergeometric tests were used to score TCR-TCR, TCR-HLA and TCR-CMV co-occurrence, with a repertoire-size bias correction applied to TCR pairs. In a later analysis, false discovery rates were estimated by permuting HLA or CMV assignments 20 times. In a later analysis, co-occurring TCRs were grouped with DBSCAN, and TCRdist sequence similarity was added when clustering was performed within HLA-allele-positive subsets. Co-occurrence clustering excluded repertoires with fewer than 30,000 or more than 120,000 public chains, plus five with anomalous nucleotide sharing. Not all clones reach the TCRdb copy of this immuneACCESS table, which keeps in-frame sequences only. Checked studies attribute under half of the gap to unresolved V genes and leave the rest unexplained. Clonal size and the V and J genes are those of that table, whereas D and trimming came from the DNA. The sample profile shows around 100,000 clones; around 76% of them were found once. Of the sample, approximately 3.6% falls within the top ten clones.

V ends up 1 base short and J 3 bases short, with an unmatched junction base count of 7. The CDR3, cysteine through phenylalanine, is 17 amino acids long. The sequence is cut down to CDR3 DNA, 51 bases in frame from base 1. Via the germline V gene, CDR1 is SGHNT and CDR2 YENEEA. In total, around 600 healthy bone marrow donors made up the cohort. All cohort members were sampled while nominally healthy, although unrecorded immune exposures were likely present. The donor tested CMV seropositive and was one of the 289 seropositive cohort members. Each donor provided a peripheral blood sample, and peripheral blood mononuclear cells were used for TCR beta sequencing. Genomic DNA was extracted from the blood cell samples with the Qiagen DNeasy Blood Extraction Kit.

This receptor was obtained from a woman in her forties or fifties in good health and CMV-seropositive. Sequencing was carried out using PBMCs. The V and J segments used are TRBV11-3 and TRBJ2-1; the junction holds 9 bases that match TRBD2. This receptor has the CDR3 CASSLGAGGQDYNEQFF. The DNA sequence reads TGTGCCAGCAGCTTAGGGGCGGGGGGGCAAGACTACAATGAGCAGTTCTTC.